This TCR beta chain was observed in a study of OX40 agonist ivuxolimab in advanced cancers. About the study: Dose-escalation cases comprised hepatocellular carcinoma, melanoma, renal cell or head and neck cancer.

The repertoire was sequenced with immunoSEQ multiplex PCR; TCRdb's copy has only in-frame clones and lacks some. The top ten hold about 4.2% of the sample, which has around 35,000 clones, about 88% seen once. Trimming stripped 0 bases from V and 4 bases from J, with 9 bases between. The CDR3 totals 14 residues. The germline V gene encodes CDR1 MNHNS and CDR2 SASEGT. The sequence derives from an adult with an advanced solid tumor such as melanoma, head and neck, liver or kidney cancer. The sequencing used CD4+ or CD8+ T cells sorted from blood, collected in a trial of the OX40 agonist ivuxolimab. The chain has TRBV6-1 and TRBJ1-1; D might be TRBD1 (5 bases). The CDR3 loop reads CASSEARGSTEAFF. CDR3 nucleotides: TGTGCCAGCAGTGAAGCGAGGGGATCCACTGAAGCTTTCTTT.